A selection of T cell receptor beta chains follows, all from one sample in a study of blood T cell repertoires in COVID-19. TCRdb keeps only in-frame clones here, not all; method: immunoSEQ multiplex PCR. The sample holds around 310,000 clones, 89% seen once. Source material: PBMCs or T cells enriched from blood (not recorded which). These receptors were collected from a middle-aged woman who had recovered from COVID-19. The CDR3 runs from the conserved cysteine through the conserved F or W. D genes are given only for firm matches. Only part of the rows carry a size: once, few, many, or a class if the clone is expanded.

cdr3_nt cdr3_aa j_call clone_size v_call d_call
TGTGCCAGCAGCTTCGGGGGGGGTGCCTACGAGCAGTACTTC CASSFGGGAYEQYF TRBJ2-7 . TRBV7-6 TRBD2
TGTGCCAGCAGATCGGGAAGGAACACTGAAGCTTTCTTT CASRSGRNTEAFF TRBJ1-1 . TRBV5-6 .
TGTGCCAGCAGCTTAAGGTTCAGGGATGGCTACACCTTC CASSLRFRDGYTF TRBJ1-2 . TRBV7-2 .
TGTGCCAGCAGCCAAGGGACAGGTTCCTACGAGCAGTACTTC CASSQGTGSYEQYF TRBJ2-7 . TRBV3-1/TRBV3-2 TRBD1
TGCGCCAGCAGTCGGGACAGGGGAAGCGGCTACACCTTC CASSRDRGSGYTF TRBJ1-2 . TRBV10-1 TRBD1
TGTGCCAGCAGTCTCCTCATGGGGGCCGGATCCTATAATTCACCCCTCCACTTT CASSLLMGAGSYNSPLHF TRBJ1-6 . TRBV6-6 .
TGTGCCAGCAGCCCGGGACAGGCCGGCGAAAAACTGTTTTTT CASSPGQAGEKLFF TRBJ1-4 once TRBV7-2 TRBD1
TGTGCCAGCAGCCCCCTCGCCCCTACGTACAGGGGCGGAGATAGCAATCAGCCCCAGCATTTT CASSPLAPTYRGGDSNQPQHF TRBJ1-5 . TRBV7-6 TRBD1
TGTGCCAGCAGCTTAGCCAGGGGCGGTCAGCCCCAGCATTTT CASSLARGGQPQHF TRBJ1-5 . TRBV7-8 .
TGTGCCAGCAGCCCAATTCCGGACAGCAATGAGCAGTTCTTC CASSPIPDSNEQFF TRBJ2-1 . TRBV7-3 .
TGTGCCACCAGTGATCCGGACTCCTATGGCTACACCTTC CATSDPDSYGYTF TRBJ1-2 . TRBV24-1 .
TGCGCCAGTTCTCCGCCGCGGATGGGCTACACCTTC CASSPPRMGYTF TRBJ1-2 . TRBV10-1 .
TGTGCCACCTCGGCGGGATCACTATACAATGAGCAGTTCTTC CATSAGSLYNEQFF TRBJ2-1 once TRBV19 .
TGTGCCAGCAGTTCCCCCCCAGGGACAGGGGGCGGCGAGCAGTACTTC CASSSPPGTGGGEQYF TRBJ2-7 . TRBV6-5 TRBD1
TGTGCCAGCAGCGGGGACAGAAGGACCGGGGAGCTGTTTTTT CASSGDRRTGELFF TRBJ2-2 . TRBV28 TRBD1
TGTGCCAGTAGTATAGCCTGGGACAGCTCGAACACCGGGGAGCTGTTTTTT CASSIAWDSSNTGELFF TRBJ2-2 once TRBV19 TRBD1
TGTGCCAGCAGTCGGACAGGGGTAAGACAGCCCCAGCATTTT CASSRTGVRQPQHF TRBJ1-5 . TRBV6-5 TRBD1
TGTGCCAGCAGCCCGCGAATCGAGAGGGTCCACGAGCAGTACTTC CASSPRIERVHEQYF TRBJ2-7 once TRBV3-1/TRBV3-2 .
TGTGCCAGCAGGCCCCGCCCGGGGGGGACTGGCACCGGGGAGCTGTTTTTT CASRPRPGGTGTGELFF TRBJ2-2 . TRBV7-6 TRBD2
TGTGCCAGCAGCTTAGCGCGTCTAGTTTACAATGAGCAGTTCTTC CASSLARLVYNEQFF TRBJ2-1 . TRBV7-2 .
TGTGCCAGCAGCACCCCGGCGACTCAGACCCAGTACTTC CASSTPATQTQYF TRBJ2-5 . TRBV7-2 .
TGTGCCAGCAGTTCCGCCCCCAAACAGGGGGCGCTGGACGAGCAGTACTTC CASSSAPKQGALDEQYF TRBJ2-7 . TRBV28 TRBD1
TGCGCCAGCAGCTTCAGCGGGGGGCTCCAAGAGACCCAGTACTTC CASSFSGGLQETQYF TRBJ2-5 . TRBV5-1 TRBD2
TGTGCCAGCAGTTTATGGACGGGAGGGGGGGATGAGCAGTTCTTC CASSLWTGGGDEQFF TRBJ2-1 . TRBV27 TRBD2
TGTGCCAGCAGTGAACCTCGAGTAACAGGGAACATTCAGTACTTC CASSEPRVTGNIQYF TRBJ2-4 . TRBV6-1 .
TGTGCCAGCAGCTTACTCGAGGGAGGCCCCTACAATGAGCAGTTCTTC CASSLLEGGPYNEQFF TRBJ2-1 . TRBV11-3 .
TGCGCCAGCAGCCCCTCGGCCGGGGACTATCAGCCCCAGCATTTT CASSPSAGDYQPQHF TRBJ1-5 . TRBV4-1 .
TGTGCCAGCTCACCAGGGTCGCAACTAGCGGGAGAGAGTTCCGAGACCCAGTACTTC CASSPGSQLAGESSETQYF TRBJ2-5 . TRBV18 TRBD2
TGTGCCAGCAGCTCTATTGGAGGGGGCGCGATCGGGGCCAACGTCCTGACTTTC CASSSIGGGAIGANVLTF TRBJ2-6 . TRBV9 .
TGTGCCAGCAGCTTAGATCTGAGGCAGGGGGCGCCCGGGGAGCTGTTTTTT CASSLDLRQGAPGELFF TRBJ2-2 . TRBV11-3 TRBD1
TGTGCCAGCAGTTACTCGTCGGTGAACACTGAAGCTTTCTTT CASSYSSVNTEAFF TRBJ1-1 . TRBV6-5 .
TGTGCCAGCAGCCGGCTGGCGGGACTACCCACAGATACGCAGTATTTT CASSRLAGLPTDTQYF TRBJ2-3 . TRBV9 TRBD2
TGTGCCAGCCTCGACAGGGAATATGGCAATCAGCCCCAGCATTTT CASLDREYGNQPQHF TRBJ1-5 . TRBV2 TRBD1
TGTGCCAGTAGTGGGGCCGCGGGACTAGCAGCCCCCTACGAGCAGTACTTC CASSGAAGLAAPYEQYF TRBJ2-7 . TRBV19 TRBD2
TGTGCCAGCAGCGTAGCGGGGGAGGCGCCCTACGAGCAGTACTTC CASSVAGEAPYEQYF TRBJ2-7 . TRBV9 .
TGTGCCAGCTCATACTCACCGCAAGAGACCCAGTACTTC CASSYSPQETQYF TRBJ2-5 . TRBV18 .
TGTGCCAGCAGTTCACAGACTAGCGGGATCTCCGAGCAGTACTTC CASSSQTSGISEQYF TRBJ2-7 once TRBV28 TRBD2
TGTGCCAGCAGCCAACGAACAGGGAGTCGCTACGAGCAGTACTTC CASSQRTGSRYEQYF TRBJ2-7 . TRBV4-2 .
TGTGCCAGCAGCCCAGGGAACAACTATGGCTACACCTTC CASSPGNNYGYTF TRBJ1-2 . TRBV5-4 .
TGTGCCACCAGCGAGGAGAACTATGGCTACACCTTC CATSEENYGYTF TRBJ1-2 . TRBV15 .
TGTGCCAGCAGTTTAATTGCGGGCCCCTCCTACGAGCAGTACTTC CASSLIAGPSYEQYF TRBJ2-7 . TRBV28 .
TGTGCCAGCAGCCCTGCCGCCGGGTTCGGGGAGCTGTTTTTT CASSPAAGFGELFF TRBJ2-2 . TRBV7-3 .
TGTGCCAGCAGCTGGGCAGGGGGCCAATTCGAGCAGTACTTC CASSWAGGQFEQYF TRBJ2-7 . TRBV7-9 TRBD1
TGTGCCAGCAGCTACCCCCCGGGGAGCACTGAAGCTTTCTTT CASSYPPGSTEAFF TRBJ1-1 . TRBV7-6 .
TGTGCCAGTAACTTGGACAGGGCTAGCAATCAGCCCCAGCATTTT CASNLDRASNQPQHF TRBJ1-5 . TRBV19 TRBD1